The 15 T cell receptor beta chains given below trace back to one sample, sequenced in a study of blood T cell repertoires in COVID-19. Generated by immunoSEQ multiplex PCR, the TCRdb table keeps only in-frame clones and is missing some. The top ten clones hold about 4.1% of a sample with fewer than 90,000 clones, 90% to 95% of them seen once. Input material: peripheral blood. These receptors all come from a human donor with active COVID-19. The donor label of this sample is uncertain.

V usage is TRBV7-6 and J usage is TRBJ2-3; perhaps TRBD2 as D (6 bases). This CDR3 comprises 15 residues. In germline, CDR1 is SGHVS, CDR2 FNYEAQ. The V end was cut by 2 bases, the J end by 3 bases, with 12 bases between. The CDR3 DNA reads TGTGCCAGCAGCTTATACGTACGGGGGACAGATACGCAGTATTTT. As protein: CASSLYVRGTDTQYF.

The gene calls are TRBV27 and TRBJ2-1; TRBD2 aligns across 14 bases. CDR3 length: 21 amino acids. V lost 6 bases and J lost 0; bases outside the gene matches: 16. Germline-derived CDR1 and CDR2 are MNHEY and SMNVEV (reference sequence). The CDR3 sequence: CASRLARTGTSGGSSYNEQFF. CDR3 bases: TGTGCCAGCAGGCTAGCCAGAACTGGGACTAGCGGGGGATCCTCCTACAATGAGCAGTTCTTC.

The chain combines TRBV3-1 (or the pseudogene TRBV3-2) with TRBJ1-1; 11 bases map to TRBD1. V lost 3 bases to trimming and J lost 12 bases; unmatched junction nucleotides: 9. This CDR3 comprises 14 residues. From germline, CDR1 is LGHDT and CDR2 YNNKEL (reference sequence). CDR3 sequence reads: CASSHPGTGGLSFF. The CDR3 DNA is TGTGCCAGCAGCCACCCCGGGACAGGGGGTTTGTCTTTCTTT.

The chain employs TRBV29-1 and TRBJ2-2, with 7 bases matching TRBD1. Germline CDR1 and CDR2: SQVTM and ANQGSEA. J gave up 0 bases and V 5 bases, and 6 bases lay outside the gene matches. The CDR3 extends over 15 amino acids. CDR3 nucleotide sequence: TGCAGCGTTAGAACCGGGACAGCGAACACCGGGGAGCTGTTTTTT. This sequence encodes CSVRTGTANTGELFF.

The CDR3 nucleotides are TGCGCCAGCAGCTTGTTGCGGGATGGCTACACCTTC. It yields the protein CASSLLRDGYTF. The V call is TRBV5-1, the J call TRBJ1-2; D ambiguous. V was pared by 1 base and J by 6 bases, with 7 bases between. There are 12 residues in the CDR3. Germline assignment: CDR1 SGHRS and CDR2 YFSETQ. Combining the CDR3 with reference TRBV5-1 and TRBJ1-2 gives the whole variable domain KAGVTQTPRYLIKTRGQQVTLSCSPISGHRSVSWYQQTPGQGLQFLFEYFSETQRNKGNFPGRFSGRQFSNSRSEMNVSTLELGDSALYLCASSLLRDGYTFGSGTRLTVV.

The gene calls are TRBV12-3 or TRBV12-4 and TRBJ1-5, with no clear D. This CDR3 spans 13 amino acids. The V end was cut by 6 bases, the J end by 6 bases, with 12 bases between. Here the CDR3 reads CASSLDRGQPQHF. The CDR3, as DNA: TGTGCCAGCAGCCTTGATAGAGGTCAGCCCCAGCATTTT.

The chain links TRBV3-1 (or the pseudogene TRBV3-2) to TRBJ2-3, with 8 positions matching TRBD2. V lost 1 base, J lost 2 bases, and 2 bases stayed unmatched. Germline CDR1 and CDR2: LGHDT and YNNKEL (reference sequence). The CDR3 loop spans 15 amino acids. The CDR3 coding sequence is TGTGCCAGCAGCCAAGTAGCGGGGTCCACAGATACGCAGTATTTT. This encodes CASSQVAGSTDTQYF.

The chain uses TRBV29-1 and TRBJ2-2, with TRBD2 as a possible D gene (6 bases). Trimming pared 4 bases from V and 0 bases from J, leaving 18 bases between. Germline CDR1 is SQVTM and CDR2 is ANQGSEA. CDR3 length: 17 amino acids. The CDR3 loop reads CSVVWGGRGANTGELFF. In DNA form, the CDR3 reads TGCAGCGTTGTGTGGGGAGGCCGGGGCGCGAACACCGGGGAGCTGTTTTTT.

This clone was seen only once. The V and J genes are TRBV14 and TRBJ2-2, with 7 bases lining up with TRBD1. Germline CDR1 SGHDN, CDR2 FVKESK. The V gene end was trimmed by 8 bases and the J gene end by 5 bases; junction bases not matched to a gene: 11. The CDR3 consists of 15 residues. The CDR3 here is CASGETGSGTGELFF. In DNA form, the CDR3 reads TGTGCCAGCGGCGAGACAGGGAGTGGGACCGGGGAGCTGTTTTTT.

The rearrangement joins TRBV5-4 to TRBJ2-5; 7 positions agree with TRBD1. CDR1 is SGHNT and CDR2 is YYREEE in the germline V gene (reference sequence). The CDR3 has 13 amino acids. J gave up 2 bases and V 3 bases, and 1 base lay outside the gene matches. Here the CDR3 DNA reads TGTGCCAGCAGCTCGGGACAGCAAGAGACCCAGTACTTC. This encodes CASSSGQQETQYF.

This chain joins TRBV3-1 (or the pseudogene TRBV3-2) and TRBJ2-3; D may be TRBD2 (5 bases). The V gene lost 2 bases and the J gene lost 5 bases, with 11 bases spanning the gap. This CDR3 is 14 amino acids long. The germline CDR1 and CDR2 sequences are LGHDT and YNNKEL (reference sequence). The CDR3 protein is CASSQSGGLDTQYF. The CDR3 nucleotides read TGTGCCAGCAGCCAATCGGGCGGGCTAGATACGCAGTATTTT.

The chain employs TRBV7-9 and TRBJ2-5, with D hard to call. With 5 bases removed from V and 2 bases from J, the gap between germline ends came to 6 bases. Germline CDR1 reads SEHNR; CDR2 reads FQNEAQ (reference sequence). The CDR3 contains 12 residues. The CDR3, as DNA: TGTGCCAGCAGCGCACAACAAGAGACCCAGTACTTC. Protein product: CASSAQQETQYF.

The chain joins TRBV19 to TRBJ1-5, with TRBD1 matching 7 bases. After removal of 4 bases from V and 4 bases from J, the junction contained 16 bases not matched to a gene. The CDR3 is 18 residues long. Germline CDR1 and CDR2: LNHDA and SQIVND (reference sequence). CDR3 protein: CASSNIDRAVLLNQPQHF. In nucleotides, the CDR3 is TGTGCCAGTAGTAACATCGACAGGGCTGTACTGTTGAATCAGCCCCAGCATTTT.

In DNA form, the CDR3 reads TGTGCCAGCAGCTTAAGTTTCGACGGAGGGGGGGAGCTGTTTTTT. Protein sequence: CASSLSFDGGGELFF. The gene calls are TRBV7-6 and TRBJ2-2, with a tentative D call TRBD2 (6 bases). The CDR3 is 15 amino acids. Trimming left V 2 bases short and J 8 bases short, with 15 bases between. CDR1 and CDR2 (germline): SGHVS, FNYEAQ.

This chain links TRBV7-2 with TRBJ2-5, with a possible D match to TRBD1 (6 bases). The CDR3 loop spans 15 amino acids. Looked up from germline, CDR1 is SGHTA and CDR2 is FQGNSA. The V gene lost 5 bases and the J gene lost 4 bases, with 17 bases spanning the gap. As DNA, the CDR3 is TGTGCCAGCAGCACCACTCAGGGGCGGGTAGAGACCCAGTACTTC. Its protein is CASSTTQGRVETQYF. Variable domain in full (rest from reference TRBV7-2 and TRBJ2-5): GAGVSQSPSNKVTEKGKDVELRCDPISGHTALYWYRQSLGQGLEFLIYFQGNSAPDKSGLPSDRFSAERTGGSVSTLTIQRTQQEDSAVYLCASSTTQGRVETQYFGPGTRLLVL.